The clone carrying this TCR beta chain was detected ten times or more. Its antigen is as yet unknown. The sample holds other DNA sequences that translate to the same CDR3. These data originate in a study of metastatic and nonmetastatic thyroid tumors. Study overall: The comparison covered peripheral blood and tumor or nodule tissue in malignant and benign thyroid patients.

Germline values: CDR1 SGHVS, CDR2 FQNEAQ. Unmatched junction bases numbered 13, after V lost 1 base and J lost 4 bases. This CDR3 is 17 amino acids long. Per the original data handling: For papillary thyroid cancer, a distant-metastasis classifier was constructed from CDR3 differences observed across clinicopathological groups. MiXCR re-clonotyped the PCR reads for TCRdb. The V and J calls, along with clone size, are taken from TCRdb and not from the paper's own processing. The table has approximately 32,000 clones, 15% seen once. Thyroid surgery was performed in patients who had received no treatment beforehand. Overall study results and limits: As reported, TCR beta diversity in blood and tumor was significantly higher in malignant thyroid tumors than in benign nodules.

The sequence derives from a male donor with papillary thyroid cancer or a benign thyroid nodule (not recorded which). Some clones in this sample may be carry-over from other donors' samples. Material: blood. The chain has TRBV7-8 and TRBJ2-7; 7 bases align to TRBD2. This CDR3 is CASSLGVAGAHLYEQYF. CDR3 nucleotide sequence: TGTGCCAGCAGCTTAGGGGTGGCGGGAGCCCATCTGTACGAGCAGTACTTC.